This T cell receptor beta chain was captured in a study of T cells after yellow fever vaccination. Study overall: In the case of low-cell-number fractions, SMART-Seq v4 Ultra Low Input was used for preparation.

This clonotype was observed many times. Antigen: not known. Findings and caveats of the study: The CD4 and CD8 compartments had a small share of their clonotypes in common.

Synthesis of TCR cDNA relied on 5'RACE template switching, which attached a universal primer site and UMIs. A single record per CDR3 protein comes from TCRdb applying MiXCR to the 5' RACE reads. The sample consists of about 350,000 distinct CDR3 sequences, approximately 8% of them appearing once. The ends lost 5 bases at V and 9 bases at J; junction bases unmatched: 11. There are 14 residues in the CDR3. Germline V lookup: CDR1 DFQATT, CDR2 SNEGSKA (reference sequence). V and J are TRBV20-1 and TRBJ2-1; TRBD2 agrees at 9 bases. This receptor was obtained from a man aged 18 to 29 who received the YFV17D yellow fever vaccine. The material was PBMCs, obtained roughly 46 days after the first yellow fever vaccination. In DNA, the CDR3 is TGCAGTGCTGAAAGCGGGAGGCTCCTTAGTGAGCAGTTCTTC. Its translation is CSAESGRLLSEQFF.